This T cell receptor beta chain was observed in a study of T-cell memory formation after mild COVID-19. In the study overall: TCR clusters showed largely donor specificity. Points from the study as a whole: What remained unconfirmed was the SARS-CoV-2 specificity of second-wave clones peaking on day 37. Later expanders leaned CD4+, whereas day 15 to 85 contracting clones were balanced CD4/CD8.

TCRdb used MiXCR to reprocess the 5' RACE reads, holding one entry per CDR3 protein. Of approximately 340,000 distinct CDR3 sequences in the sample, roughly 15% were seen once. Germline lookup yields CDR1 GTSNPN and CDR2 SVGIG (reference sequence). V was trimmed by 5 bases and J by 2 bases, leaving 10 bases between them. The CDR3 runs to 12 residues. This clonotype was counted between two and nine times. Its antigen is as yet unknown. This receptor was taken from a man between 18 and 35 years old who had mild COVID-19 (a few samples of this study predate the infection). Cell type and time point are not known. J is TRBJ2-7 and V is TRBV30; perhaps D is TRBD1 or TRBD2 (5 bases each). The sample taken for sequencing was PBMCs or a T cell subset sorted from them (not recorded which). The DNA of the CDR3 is TGTGCCTGGGTAGGGGAGACCTACGAGCAGTACTTC. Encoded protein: CAWVGETYEQYF. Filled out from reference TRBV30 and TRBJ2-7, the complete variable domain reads SQTIHQWPATLVQPVGSPLSLECTVEGTSNPNLYWYRQAAGRGLQLLFYSVGIGQISSEVPQNLSASRPQDRQFILSSKKLLLSDSGFYLCAWVGETYEQYFGPGTRLTVT.